Sequencing of this TCR beta chain was carried out in a study of tumour-infiltrating T cells in Burkitt lymphoma. Germline V gene sequence: CDR1 SEHNR, CDR2 FQNEAQ (reference sequence). Trimming shortened V by 8 bases and J by 3 bases, and 14 bases separated the two germline ends. The CDR3 has 13 amino acids. Sequenced by immunoSEQ multiplex PCR; TCRdb stores in-frame clones only, minus some. Among 12,000 to 15,000 clones listed, roughly 73% were seen once. Source material: tumor tissue. This sequence originates from a human donor with diffuse large B-cell lymphoma. The V call is TRBV7-9, the J call TRBJ2-7, with D maybe TRBD2 (6 bases). CDR3 protein: CASRGGVDYEQYF. Here the CDR3 DNA reads TGTGCCAGCCGGGGAGGAGTGGACTACGAGCAGTACTTC.